The clone carrying this T cell receptor beta chain was counted a few times. Antigen unknown. The data derive from a study of beta chain features in type 1 diabetes. Each population that was sorted was more than 98% pure. Study-wide findings and caveats: Highly expressing activated T cells could be over-counted with a cDNA template.

Of the isolated RNA, all was reverse transcribed, and so the sequenced material was expressed TCRB transcripts. The method was immunoSEQ multiplex PCR; TCRdb's version includes in-frame clones alone and lacks a portion of them. Counted here are 120,000 to 150,000 clones, roughly 10% occurring once; the ten biggest clones make up 1.3%. This clonotype was obtained from a man aged 18 to 29 in good health. The material sequenced was naive CD4+ T cells from blood.

This CDR3 reads CSVQGAAGNTIYF. The DNA of the CDR3 is TGCAGCGTTCAGGGGGCGGCTGGAAACACCATATATTTT. This sequence joins TRBV29-1 and TRBJ1-3, with TRBD1 matching 8 bases. V shed 5 bases, J shed 2 bases, and the junction held 2 bases outside the gene matches. Germline loops: CDR1 SQVTM, CDR2 ANQGSEA. This CDR3 is built from 13 residues.